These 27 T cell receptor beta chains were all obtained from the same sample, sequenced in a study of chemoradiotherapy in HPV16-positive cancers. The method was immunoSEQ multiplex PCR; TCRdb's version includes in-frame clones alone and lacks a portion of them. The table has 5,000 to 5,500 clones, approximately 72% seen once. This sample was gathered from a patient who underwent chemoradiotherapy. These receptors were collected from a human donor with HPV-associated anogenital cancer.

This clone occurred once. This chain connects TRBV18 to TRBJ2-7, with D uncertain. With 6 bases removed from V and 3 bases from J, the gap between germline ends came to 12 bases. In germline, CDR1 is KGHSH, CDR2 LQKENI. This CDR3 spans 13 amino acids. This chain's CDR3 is CASSLLGGYEQYF. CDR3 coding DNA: TGTGCCAGCTCCCTCTTGGGCGGCTACGAGCAGTACTTC.

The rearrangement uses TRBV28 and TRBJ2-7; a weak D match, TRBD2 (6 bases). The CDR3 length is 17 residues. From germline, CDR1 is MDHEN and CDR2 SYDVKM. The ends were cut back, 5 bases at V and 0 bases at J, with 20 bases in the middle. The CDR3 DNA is TGTGCCAGCAGTACCCTGGGCGGGGACCCTCGCTCCTACGAGCAGTACTTC. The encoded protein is CASSTLGGDPRSYEQYF.

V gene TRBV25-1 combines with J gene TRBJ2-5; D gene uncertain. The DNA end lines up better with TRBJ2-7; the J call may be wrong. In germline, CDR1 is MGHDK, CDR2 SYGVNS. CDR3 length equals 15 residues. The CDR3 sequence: CASSELMANNYEQYF. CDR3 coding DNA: TGTGCCAGCAGTGAACTAATGGCCAATAACTACGAGCAGTACTTC.

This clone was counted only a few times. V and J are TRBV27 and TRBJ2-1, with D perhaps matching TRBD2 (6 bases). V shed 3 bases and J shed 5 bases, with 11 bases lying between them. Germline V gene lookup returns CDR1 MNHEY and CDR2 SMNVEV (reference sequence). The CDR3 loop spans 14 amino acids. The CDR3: CASSLWGGHNEQFF. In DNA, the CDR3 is TGTGCCAGCAGTTTGTGGGGAGGCCACAATGAGCAGTTCTTC.

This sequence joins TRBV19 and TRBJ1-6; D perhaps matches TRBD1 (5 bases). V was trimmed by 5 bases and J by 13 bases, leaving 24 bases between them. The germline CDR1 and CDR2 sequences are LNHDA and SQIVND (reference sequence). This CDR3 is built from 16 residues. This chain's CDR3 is CASSLQVGSKGSPLHF. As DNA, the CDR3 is TGTGCCAGTAGTCTCCAAGTTGGATCGAAGGGGTCGCCCCTCCACTTT.

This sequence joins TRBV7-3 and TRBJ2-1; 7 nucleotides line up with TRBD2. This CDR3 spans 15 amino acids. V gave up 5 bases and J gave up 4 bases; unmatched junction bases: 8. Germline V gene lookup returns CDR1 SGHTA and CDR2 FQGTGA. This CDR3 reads CASSLPAGPYNEQFF. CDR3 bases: TGTGCCAGCAGCCTCCCAGCGGGGCCGTACAATGAGCAGTTCTTC.

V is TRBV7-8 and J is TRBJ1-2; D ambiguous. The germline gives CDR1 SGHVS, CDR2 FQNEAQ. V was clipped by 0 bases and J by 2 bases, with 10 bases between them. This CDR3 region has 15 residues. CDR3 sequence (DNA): TGTGCCAGCAGCTTAGCTTTTCCCTTCAACTATGGCTACACCTTC. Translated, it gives CASSLAFPFNYGYTF.

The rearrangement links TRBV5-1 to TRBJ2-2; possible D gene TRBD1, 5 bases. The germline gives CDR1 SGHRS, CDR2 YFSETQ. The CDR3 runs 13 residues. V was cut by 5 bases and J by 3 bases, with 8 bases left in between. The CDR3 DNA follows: TGCGCCAGCAGGGGGCAAGACACCGGGGAGCTGTTTTTT. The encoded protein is CASRGQDTGELFF.

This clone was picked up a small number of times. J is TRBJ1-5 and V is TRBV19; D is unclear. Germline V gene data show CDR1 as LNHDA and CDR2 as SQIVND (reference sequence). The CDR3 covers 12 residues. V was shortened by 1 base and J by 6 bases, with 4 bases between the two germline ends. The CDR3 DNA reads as TGTGCCAGTAGTATAGGAGCTCAGCCCCAGCATTTT. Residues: CASSIGAQPQHF.

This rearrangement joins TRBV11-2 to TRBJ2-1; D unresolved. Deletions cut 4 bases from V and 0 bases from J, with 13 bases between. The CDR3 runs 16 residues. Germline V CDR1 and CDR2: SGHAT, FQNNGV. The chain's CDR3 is CASSSSSSLSYNEQFF. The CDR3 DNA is TGTGCCAGCAGCTCTAGTTCGTCTCTCTCCTACAATGAGCAGTTCTTC.

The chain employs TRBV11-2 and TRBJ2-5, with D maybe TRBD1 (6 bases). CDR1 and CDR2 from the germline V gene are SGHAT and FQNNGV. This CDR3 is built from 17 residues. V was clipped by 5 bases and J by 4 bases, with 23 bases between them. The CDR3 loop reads CASSPPGWEGGIETQYF. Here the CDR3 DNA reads TGTGCCAGCAGCCCCCCCGGGTGGGAAGGGGGAATAGAGACCCAGTACTTC.

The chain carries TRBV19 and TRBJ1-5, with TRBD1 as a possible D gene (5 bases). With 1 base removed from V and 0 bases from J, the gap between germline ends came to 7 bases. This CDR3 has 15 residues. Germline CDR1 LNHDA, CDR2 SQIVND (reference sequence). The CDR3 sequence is CASSIGGSSNQPQHF. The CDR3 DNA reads TGTGCCAGTAGTATAGGGGGGAGTAGCAATCAGCCCCAGCATTTT.

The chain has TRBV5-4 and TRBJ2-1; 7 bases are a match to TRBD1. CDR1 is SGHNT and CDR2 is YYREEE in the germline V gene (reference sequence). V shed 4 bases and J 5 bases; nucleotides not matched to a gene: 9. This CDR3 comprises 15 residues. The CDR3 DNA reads TGTGCCAGCAGCACTCGACAGGGATTGAACAATGAGCAGTTCTTC. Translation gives CASSTRQGLNNEQFF.

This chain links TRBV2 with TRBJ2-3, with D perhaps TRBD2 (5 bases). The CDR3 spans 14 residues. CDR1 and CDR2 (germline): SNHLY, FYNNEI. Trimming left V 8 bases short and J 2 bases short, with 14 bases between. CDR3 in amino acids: CASLGADLTDTQYF. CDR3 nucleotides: TGTGCCAGCTTAGGAGCGGACCTCACAGATACGCAGTATTTT.

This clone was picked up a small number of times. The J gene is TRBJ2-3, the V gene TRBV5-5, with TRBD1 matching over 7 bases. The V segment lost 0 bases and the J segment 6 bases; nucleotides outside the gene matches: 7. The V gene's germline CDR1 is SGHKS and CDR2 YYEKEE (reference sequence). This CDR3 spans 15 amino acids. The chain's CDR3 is CASSLGDSSWDTQYF. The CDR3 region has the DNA TGTGCCAGCAGCTTGGGGGACAGCAGTTGGGATACGCAGTATTTT.

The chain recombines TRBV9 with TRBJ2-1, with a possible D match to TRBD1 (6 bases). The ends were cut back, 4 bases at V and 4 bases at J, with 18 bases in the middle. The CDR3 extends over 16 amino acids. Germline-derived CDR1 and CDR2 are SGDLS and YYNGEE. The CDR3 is CASSTHGQPPYNEQFF. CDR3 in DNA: TGTGCCAGCAGCACTCACGGACAGCCCCCTTACAATGAGCAGTTCTTC.

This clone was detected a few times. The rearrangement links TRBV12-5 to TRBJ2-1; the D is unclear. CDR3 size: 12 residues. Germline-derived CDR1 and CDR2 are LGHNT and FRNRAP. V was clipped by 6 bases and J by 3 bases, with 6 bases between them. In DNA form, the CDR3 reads TGTGCTAGTGGCTATCTCTACAATGAGCAGTTCTTC. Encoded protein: CASGYLYNEQFF.

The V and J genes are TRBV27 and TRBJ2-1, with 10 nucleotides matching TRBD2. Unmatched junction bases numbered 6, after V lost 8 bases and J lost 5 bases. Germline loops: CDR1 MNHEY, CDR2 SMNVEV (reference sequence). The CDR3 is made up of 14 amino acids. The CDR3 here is CASAGTSAHNEQFF. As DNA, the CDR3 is TGTGCCAGCGCCGGGACTAGCGCTCACAATGAGCAGTTCTTC.

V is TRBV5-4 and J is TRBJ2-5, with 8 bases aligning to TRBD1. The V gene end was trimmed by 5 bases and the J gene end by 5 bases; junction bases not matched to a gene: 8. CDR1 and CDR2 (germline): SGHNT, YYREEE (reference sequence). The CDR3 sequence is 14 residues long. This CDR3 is CASRQDRGGETQYF. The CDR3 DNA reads TGTGCCAGCAGACAAGACAGGGGTGGCGAGACCCAGTACTTC.

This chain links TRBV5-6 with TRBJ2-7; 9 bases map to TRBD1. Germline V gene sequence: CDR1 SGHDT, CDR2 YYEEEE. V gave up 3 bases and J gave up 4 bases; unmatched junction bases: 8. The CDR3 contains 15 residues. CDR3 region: CASSSGDRAAYEQYF. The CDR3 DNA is TGTGCCAGCAGCTCAGGGGACAGGGCTGCTTACGAGCAGTACTTC.

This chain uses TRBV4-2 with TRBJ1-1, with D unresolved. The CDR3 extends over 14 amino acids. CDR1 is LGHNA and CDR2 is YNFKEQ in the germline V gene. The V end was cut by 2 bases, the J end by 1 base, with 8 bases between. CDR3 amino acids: CASSQPGTNTEAFF. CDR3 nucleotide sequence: TGTGCCAGCAGCCAACCGGGCACGAACACTGAAGCTTTCTTT.

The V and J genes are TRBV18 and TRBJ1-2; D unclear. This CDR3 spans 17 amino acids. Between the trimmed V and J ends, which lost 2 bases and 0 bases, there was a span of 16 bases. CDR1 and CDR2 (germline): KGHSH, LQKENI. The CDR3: CASSPSPPQQTNYGYTF. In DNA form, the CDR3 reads TGTGCCAGCTCACCAAGCCCACCCCAACAGACTAACTATGGCTACACCTTC. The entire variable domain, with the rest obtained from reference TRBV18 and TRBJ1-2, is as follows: NAGVMQNPRHLVRRRGQEARLRCSPMKGHSHVYWYRQLPEEGLKFMVYLQKENIIDESGMPKERFSAEFPKEGPSILRIQQVVRGDSAAYFCASSPSPPQQTNYGYTFGSGTRLTVV.

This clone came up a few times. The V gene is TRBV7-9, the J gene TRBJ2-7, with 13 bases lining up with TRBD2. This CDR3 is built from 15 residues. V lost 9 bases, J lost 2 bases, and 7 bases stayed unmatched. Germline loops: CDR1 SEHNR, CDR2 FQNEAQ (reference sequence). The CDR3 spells CARGPGLAGPYEQYF. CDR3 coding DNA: TGTGCCAGGGGTCCGGGACTAGCGGGGCCCTACGAGCAGTACTTC.

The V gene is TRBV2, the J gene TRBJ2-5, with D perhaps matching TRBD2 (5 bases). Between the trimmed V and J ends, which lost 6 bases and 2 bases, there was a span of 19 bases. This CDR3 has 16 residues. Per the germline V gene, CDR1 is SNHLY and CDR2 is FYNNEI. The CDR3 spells CASSPRAHPGQETQYF. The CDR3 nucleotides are TGTGCCAGCAGCCCTCGGGCCCATCCGGGACAAGAGACCCAGTACTTC. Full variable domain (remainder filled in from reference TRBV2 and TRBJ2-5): EPEVTQTPSHQVTQMGQEVILRCVPISNHLYFYWYRQILGQKVEFLVSFYNNEISEKSEIFDDQFSVERPDGSNFTLKIRSTKLEDSAMYFCASSPRAHPGQETQYFGPGTRLLVL.

In nucleotides, the CDR3 is TGTGCCAGCAGCGTATTAGGTGAGGCAGTTGATGAGCAGTTCTTC. Translating it yields CASSVLGEAVDEQFF. This chain joins TRBV9 and TRBJ2-1; D not resolved. This CDR3 comprises 15 residues. Germline CDR1 and CDR2: SGDLS and YYNGEE. V was pared by 1 base and J by 8 bases, with 16 bases between.

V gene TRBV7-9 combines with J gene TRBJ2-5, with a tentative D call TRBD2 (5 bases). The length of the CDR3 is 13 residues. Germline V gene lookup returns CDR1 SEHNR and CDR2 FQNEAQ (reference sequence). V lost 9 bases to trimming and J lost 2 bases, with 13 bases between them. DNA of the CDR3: TGTGCCAGTAGCGTGCGGCAGCAAGAGACCCAGTACTTC. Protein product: CASSVRQQETQYF.

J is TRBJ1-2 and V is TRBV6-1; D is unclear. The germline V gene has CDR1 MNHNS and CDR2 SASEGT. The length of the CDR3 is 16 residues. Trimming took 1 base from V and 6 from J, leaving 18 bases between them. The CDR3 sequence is CASSEGVFYGSNGYTF. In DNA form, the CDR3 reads TGTGCCAGCAGTGAAGGGGTATTTTACGGAAGTAATGGCTACACCTTC.